This TCR beta chain was observed in a study of shared clonotypes between healthy human individuals. Study in general: Three CD4 naive, three CD4 memory, two CD8 naive and one CD8 memory plate were used per donor.

The material for each subset, its genomic DNA, was split evenly across several immunoSEQ plates. Using immunoSEQ multiplex PCR, the repertoire was profiled, and TCRdb retains in-frame clones only, with some absent. This sample has some 630,000 clones, with roughly 70% found just once. With V trimmed by 3 bases and J by 6 bases, 6 bases remained unmatched. Germline CDR1 is SGHDN and CDR2 is FVKESK. This CDR3 is 14 amino acids long. The TCR originated in a woman in her twenties or thirties in good health. The chain carries TRBV14 and TRBJ1-2, with TRBD1 matching 8 bases. Sequencing input: memory CD4+ T cells sorted from blood. As for subset: CD45RA-negative fraction. CDR3 bases: TGTGCCAGCAGCCAGCTGCAGGGGGCGGATGGCTACACCTTC. Residues: CASSQLQGADGYTF.